The clone carrying this T cell receptor beta chain was seen once. Its specificity is not known. This sample is drawn from a study of a mutant IDH1 vaccine in newly diagnosed glioma. About the study: Following radiotherapy alone, or alongside temozolomide cycles, vaccination was started after an interval of 4-6 weeks. The treated population exhibited a male proportion of roughly 62%, a female proportion of about 38%, and a mean age of roughly 39 years. Earlier care involved radiotherapy, temozolomide, or both, and the majority received both.

Method: immunoSEQ multiplex PCR; TCRdb's copy keeps in-frame clones and lacks some. The profile shows over 40,000 clones, approximately 80% of them singletons. Time point meaning: week 35, safety follow-up. Topical imiquimod accompanied each vaccine dose, which consisted of 300 ug of mutant IDH1 20-mer peptide. The V gene's germline CDR1 is LGHNT and CDR2 FRNRAP. Trimming took 2 bases from V and 2 from J, leaving 21 bases between them. The CDR3 contains 18 residues. The chain recombines TRBV12-5 with TRBJ1-2; D uncertain. The starting material was PBMCs, obtained from a glioma patient whose treatment included an IDH1 peptide vaccine. This receptor was taken from a middle-aged woman with glioma. Some clones in this sample may be carry-over from other donors' samples. In DNA, the CDR3 is TGTGCTAGTGGTTTGATCCCTAGCCAATCGGTCAAAAACTATGGCTACACCTTC. Its translation: CASGLIPSQSVKNYGYTF.